The T cell receptor beta chain described here comes from a study of CD8 T cells in ankylosing spondylitis. TCRdb re-derived calls from the 5' RACE reads in MiXCR, one entry per CDR3 protein. The sample lists 700,000 to 1,000,000 distinct CDR3 sequences; 12% were seen once. Regarding the study as a whole: Significant enrichment of disease-linked clones was reported in matched ankylosing spondylitis synovial fluid. Seemingly distinctive of ankylosing spondylitis blood was a TCR beta motif formed by eight highly homologous variants.

Germline assignment: CDR1 SGHTA and CDR2 FQGNSA. V was trimmed by 1 base and J by 0 bases, leaving 11 bases between them. The CDR3 runs 16 residues. Notes on this clonotype: Its antigen is as yet unknown.

The sequence was collected from a male donor with ankylosing spondylitis. The sample consisted of blood, either unsorted or a sorted T cell fraction (not recorded which). The V gene is TRBV7-2, the J gene TRBJ2-3; maybe TRBD2 (6 bases). The CDR3 here is CASSLGRAFSTDTQYF. CDR3 coding DNA: TGTGCCAGCAGCTTAGGGAGGGCTTTCAGCACAGATACGCAGTATTTT.